The 16 T cell receptor beta chains below all came from one sample that was sequenced in a study of blood T cell repertoires in COVID-19. Profiled with immunoSEQ multiplex PCR; TCRdb holds only in-frame clones, not every one. This table has about 74,000 clones, roughly three quarters appearing once. The sample taken for sequencing was peripheral blood. Every receptor here comes from a man in his 70s with acute or convalescent COVID-19.

V is TRBV28 and J is TRBJ2-2; perhaps TRBD2 as D (6 bases). Trimming took off 7 bases at V and 1 base at J, with 13 bases between the two ends. Germline V CDR1 and CDR2: MDHEN, SYDVKM. The CDR3 is made up of 15 amino acids. The CDR3 region has the DNA TGTGCCAGCAAAACCGGGACTTTGAACACCGGGGAGCTGTTTTTT. Translating it yields CASKTGTLNTGELFF.

The chain recombines TRBV18 with TRBJ1-2; D remains unclear. V shed 3 bases and J shed 4 bases, with 15 bases lying between them. This CDR3 spans 15 amino acids. The germline V gene encodes CDR1 KGHSH and CDR2 LQKENI. The CDR3 nucleotides read TGTGCCAGCTCACCCGGGAGTGGGATAGGCTATGGCTACACCTTC. This translates into CASSPGSGIGYGYTF.

The chain has TRBV7-9 and TRBJ2-3; 13 nucleotides match TRBD2. Losses at the gene ends were 5 bases for V and 5 bases for J; bases not matched to a gene: 7. The CDR3 consists of 16 residues. CDR1 is SEHNR, CDR2 FQNEAQ, per germline (reference sequence). The CDR3 sequence: CASSPWTSGRGDTQYF. The DNA of the CDR3 is TGTGCCAGCAGCCCCTGGACTAGCGGGAGAGGAGATACGCAGTATTTT.

This clone was observed once. This chain joins TRBV21-1 and TRBJ2-5; the table names TRBD2, a call not compared with the DNA. TRBV21-1 corresponds to a pseudogene. This CDR3 is 17 amino acids long. CDR3 sequence reads: CASSTAGLAVIQETQYF. Here the CDR3 DNA reads TGTGCCAGCAGCACAGCGGGACTAGCGGTTATCCAAGAGACCCAGTACTTC.

CDR3 region: CASRNSGQPWATNEKLFF. For the CDR3, the DNA is TGCGCCAGCAGAAATTCCGGACAGCCTTGGGCAACTAATGAAAAACTGTTTTTT. The genes are TRBV5-1 and TRBJ1-4, with D possibly being TRBD1 (6 bases). The CDR3 spans 18 residues. Looked up from germline, CDR1 is SGHRS and CDR2 is YFSETQ. Trimming removed 5 bases at V and 0 bases at J, with 20 bases between.

The genes are TRBV28 and TRBJ2-7, with D tentatively TRBD2 (5 bases). The CDR3 consists of 16 residues. Germline CDR1 and CDR2: MDHEN and SYDVKM. Trimming pared 5 bases from V and 7 bases from J, leaving 24 bases between. DNA of the CDR3: TGTGCCAGCAGTCCCCCAAGCGGCTCCCTCTACGTTGAGCAGTACTTC. Translating it yields CASSPPSGSLYVEQYF. Full variable domain (rest looked up from reference TRBV28 and TRBJ2-7): DVKVTQSSRYLVKRTGEKVFLECVQDMDHENMFWYRQDPGLGLRLIYFSYDVKMKEKGDIPEGYSVSREKKERFSLILESASTNQTSMYLCASSPPSGSLYVEQYFGPGTRLTVT.

This clone has only one observation. V is TRBV15 and J is TRBJ1-5; D perhaps matches TRBD1 (5 bases). Trimming left V 7 bases short and J 1 base short, with 14 bases between. Germline assignment: CDR1 LNHNV and CDR2 YYDKDF (reference sequence). The CDR3 runs to 15 residues. CDR3 nucleotide sequence: TGTGCCACCACCGCCGGTGGGGGGAGCAATCAGCCCCAGCATTTT. It encodes CATTAGGGSNQPQHF.

V usage is TRBV25-1 and J usage is TRBJ2-7, with 9 bases identical to TRBD1. The CDR3 has 15 residues. The V and J ends lost 3 bases and 5 bases, in that order; junction bases with no gene match: 8. The V gene's germline CDR1 is MGHDK and CDR2 SYGVNS. The CDR3, as DNA: TGTGCCAGCAGTGACCCGGGGACAGGGATCCACGAGCAGTACTTC. This sequence encodes CASSDPGTGIHEQYF.

This clone occurred a few times. The chain joins TRBV13 to TRBJ1-2; no clear D gene. V was pared by 0 bases and J by 1 base, with 6 bases between. The CDR3 consists of 14 residues. Per the germline V gene, CDR1 is PRHDT and CDR2 is FYEKMQ (reference sequence). CDR3 in DNA: TGTGCCAGCAGCTTAGGCCCGGGTAACTATGGCTACACCTTC. Protein sequence: CASSLGPGNYGYTF.

The genes are TRBV28 and TRBJ2-1, with 14 bases aligning to TRBD2. The germline gives CDR1 MDHEN, CDR2 SYDVKM. This CDR3 is 15 amino acids long. The V segment lost 4 bases and the J segment 9 bases; nucleotides outside the gene matches: 5. The CDR3 sequence: CASSSGTSGSTEQFF. CDR3 sequence (DNA): TGTGCCAGCAGTTCAGGGACTAGCGGGAGCACTGAGCAGTTCTTC.

The chain couples TRBV5-5 to TRBJ1-5; D is unresolved. There are 15 residues in the CDR3. Germline values: CDR1 SGHKS, CDR2 YYEKEE (reference sequence). Trimming stripped 0 bases from V and 0 bases from J, with 7 bases between. The CDR3 spells CASSLGGYSNQPQHF. The CDR3 DNA reads as TGTGCCAGCAGCTTGGGAGGGTATAGCAATCAGCCCCAGCATTTT.

The chain combines TRBV5-1 with TRBJ2-3; no clear D. CDR3 size: 15 residues. V was pared by 4 bases and J by 0 bases, with 12 bases between. The germline CDR1 and CDR2 sequences are SGHRS and YFSETQ. The DNA for the CDR3 is TGCGCCAGCAGCAACAACAGTCCTAGCACAGATACGCAGTATTTT. This gives the protein CASSNNSPSTDTQYF.

CDR3 region: CASSGGAGGLNIQYF. CDR3 in DNA: TGTGCCAGCAGCGGCGGAGCGGGAGGATTAAACATTCAGTACTTC. The chain combines TRBV9 with TRBJ2-4, with 9 bases that match TRBD2. Germline-derived CDR1 and CDR2 are SGDLS and YYNGEE. This CDR3 is built from 15 residues. The trim removed 3 bases at V and 6 bases at J, leaving 7 bases unmatched.

This clone appeared once. The V call is TRBV2, the J call TRBJ1-5, with D unclear. The length of the CDR3 is 15 residues. CDR1 is SNHLY and CDR2 is FYNNEI in the germline V gene. Trimming took off 7 bases at V and 7 bases at J, with 20 bases between the two ends. The CDR3 DNA follows: TGTGCCAGCAAGGAAACTGTGGGCGCGGGGCAGCCCCAGCATTTT. It encodes CASKETVGAGQPQHF.

The V gene is TRBV6-2 or TRBV6-3, the J gene TRBJ2-7; 7 bases align to TRBD2. CDR1 and CDR2 from the germline V gene are MNHEY and SVGEGT. With V trimmed by 4 bases and J by 2 bases, 14 bases remained unmatched. The length of the CDR3 is 17 residues. The CDR3 DNA follows: TGTGCCAGCAGTTCCGCTTCGGTAGGGGCGGGAGCCTACGAGCAGTACTTC. Translation gives CASSSASVGAGAYEQYF.

The J gene is TRBJ2-6, the V gene TRBV19; 8 bases are a match to TRBD1. V lost 7 bases, J lost 2 bases, and 4 bases stayed unmatched. The CDR3 sequence is 15 residues long. Germline V gene data show CDR1 as LNHDA and CDR2 as SQIVND (reference sequence). CDR3 amino acids: CASTPDRAGANVLTF. For the CDR3, the DNA is TGTGCCAGTACCCCGGACAGGGCTGGGGCCAACGTCCTGACTTTC.